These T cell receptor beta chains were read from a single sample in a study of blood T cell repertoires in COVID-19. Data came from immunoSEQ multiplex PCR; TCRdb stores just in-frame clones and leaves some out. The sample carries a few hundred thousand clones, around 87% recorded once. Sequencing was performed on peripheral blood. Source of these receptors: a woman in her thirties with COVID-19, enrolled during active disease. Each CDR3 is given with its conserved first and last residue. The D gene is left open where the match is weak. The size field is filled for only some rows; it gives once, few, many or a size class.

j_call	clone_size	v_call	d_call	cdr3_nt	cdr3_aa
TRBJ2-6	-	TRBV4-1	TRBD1	TGCGCCAGCAGCCACCCGGGACAGGGTTCCGGCTCTGGGGCCAACGTCCTGACTTTC	CASSHPGQGSGSGANVLTF
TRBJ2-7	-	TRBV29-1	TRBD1	TGCAGCGTCGCCGGGACAGGGGGGTTGTACGAGCAGTACTTC	CSVAGTGGLYEQYF
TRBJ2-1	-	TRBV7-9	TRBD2	TGTGCCAGCAGCTTATCTCTAGCGGGATACAATGAGCAGTTCTTC	CASSLSLAGYNEQFF
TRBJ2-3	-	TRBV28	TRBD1	TGTGCCAGCAGTTCCAGGACAGGGCCGTTCACAGATACGCAGTATTTT	CASSSRTGPFTDTQYF
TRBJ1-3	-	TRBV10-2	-	TGCGCCAGCAGTGTTATAGGGGCCTCTGGAAACACCATATATTTT	CASSVIGASGNTIYF
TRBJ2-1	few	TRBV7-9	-	TGTGCCAGCAGCTTTCTACGGGAGAATGAGCAGTTCTTC	CASSFLRENEQFF
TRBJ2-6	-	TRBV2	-	TGTGCCAGCAGCGCCCCAGGGGTGTGGGCCAACGTCCTGACTTTC	CASSAPGVWANVLTF
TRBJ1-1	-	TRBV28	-	TGTGCCAGCAGTTATCAGGGTTTTGGAGCTTTCTTT	CASSYQGFGAFF
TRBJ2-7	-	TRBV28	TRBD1	TGTGCCAGCAGTTTGAGACAGGGAATATTGTACGAGCAGTACTTC	CASSLRQGILYEQYF
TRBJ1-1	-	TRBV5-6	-	TGTGCCAGCAGACCCTGGGGGGGTAGCACTGAAGCTTTCTTT	CASRPWGGSTEAFF
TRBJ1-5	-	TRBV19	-	TGTGCCAGTAGACTCAACAGGGAACCTTATAGCAATCAGCCCCAGCATTTT	CASRLNREPYSNQPQHF
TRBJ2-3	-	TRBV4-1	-	TGCGCCAGCAGCCAAGAGAGGGCTAGCACAGATACGCAGTATTTT	CASSQERASTDTQYF
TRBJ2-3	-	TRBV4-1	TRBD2	TGCGCCAGCAGCCACCCAAGGACTAGCGGGAGGGCCCAGACAGATACGCAGTATTTT	CASSHPRTSGRAQTDTQYF
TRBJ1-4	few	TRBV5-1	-	TGCGCCAGCAGCCCTACAGGGACTAATGAAAAACTGTTTTTT	CASSPTGTNEKLFF
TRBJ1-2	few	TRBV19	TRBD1	TGTGCCAGTAGTACGCCGGGACAGGGGGCCTCCTATGGCTACACCTTC	CASSTPGQGASYGYTF
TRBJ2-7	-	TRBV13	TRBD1	TGTGCCAGCAGCCCCGGACAGGGTAATATTTACGAGCAGTACTTC	CASSPGQGNIYEQYF
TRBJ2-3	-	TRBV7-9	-	TGTGCCAGCGAGCGGGCCACTAGCACAGATACGCAGTATTTT	CASERATSTDTQYF
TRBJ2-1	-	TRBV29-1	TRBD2	TGCAGCGTTGAACGTGTGGGGACTAGCCTCAATGAGCAGTTCTTC	CSVERVGTSLNEQFF
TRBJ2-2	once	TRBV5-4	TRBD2	TGTGCCAGCAGCTTGGAGGCTAGCGGGATCGGCGGGGAGCTGTTTTTT	CASSLEASGIGGELFF
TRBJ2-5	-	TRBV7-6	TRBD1	TGTGCCAGCAGATACAGGGGTTTAGAGACCCAGTACTTC	CASRYRGLETQYF
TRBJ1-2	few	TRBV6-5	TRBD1	TGTGCCAGCAGAGGACAGGGGTCCTATGGCTACACCTTC	CASRGQGSYGYTF
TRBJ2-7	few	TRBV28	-	TGTGCCAGCACCAAGGGGAACTCCTACGAGCAGTACTTC	CASTKGNSYEQYF
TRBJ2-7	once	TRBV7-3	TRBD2	TGTGCCAGCAGACGTAGCGGGTCCTCCTACGAGCAGTACTTC	CASRRSGSSYEQYF
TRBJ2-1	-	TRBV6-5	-	TGTGCCAGCCGACCCCCTGGGGGGAATGAGCAGTTCTTC	CASRPPGGNEQFF
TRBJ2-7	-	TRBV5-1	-	TGCGCCAGCAGTGACTCAGCGGAATCCTACGAGCAGTACTTC	CASSDSAESYEQYF
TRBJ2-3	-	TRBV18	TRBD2	TGTGCCAGCTCACCAAGACTAGCGTCTAGCACAGATACGCAGTATTTT	CASSPRLASSTDTQYF
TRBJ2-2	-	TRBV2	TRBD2	TGTGCCAGCAGTTTCCGGACTAGCGGGAGTGCCGGGGAGCTGTTTTTT	CASSFRTSGSAGELFF
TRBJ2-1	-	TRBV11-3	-	TGTGCCAGCAGGCGAAATGAGCAGTTCTTC	CASRRNEQFF
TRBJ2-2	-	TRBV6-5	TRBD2	TGTGCCAGCAGTTATGTAGCGGGAGACCGCACCGGGGAGCTGTTTTTT	CASSYVAGDRTGELFF
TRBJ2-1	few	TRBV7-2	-	TGTGCCAGCAGTCCGGGACACAAAAACAATGAGCAGTTCTTC	CASSPGHKNNEQFF
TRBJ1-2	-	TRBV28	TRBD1	TGTGCCACCAGGGGGGCCAACTATGGCTACACCTTC	CATRGANYGYTF
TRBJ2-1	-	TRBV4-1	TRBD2	TGCGCCAGCAGCCAAGGACTAGCGGGAATGTATGAGCAGTTCTTC	CASSQGLAGMYEQFF
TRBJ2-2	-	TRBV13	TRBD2	TGTGCCAGCAGCCTCGGGACTAGTGGGACCGGGGAGCTGTTTTTT	CASSLGTSGTGELFF
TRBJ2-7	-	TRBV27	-	TGTGCCAGCAGTTTTCCAGGTTCCTACGAGCAGTACTTC	CASSFPGSYEQYF
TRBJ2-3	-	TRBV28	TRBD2	TGTGCCAGCAGTTTGTTGAGCGGGAGTGATACGCAGTATTTT	CASSLLSGSDTQYF
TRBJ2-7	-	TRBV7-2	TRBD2	TGTGCCAGCAGCCCGACTAGCGGGACCTACGAGCAGTACTTC	CASSPTSGTYEQYF
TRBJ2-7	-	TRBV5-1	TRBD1	TGCGCCAGCAGCTTGTTCGACAGGGGCGAGCAGTACTTC	CASSLFDRGEQYF
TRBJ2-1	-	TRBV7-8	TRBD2	TGTGCCAGCAGCTCAGAGGGGACTAGCCAGCGTGAGCAGTTCTTC	CASSSEGTSQREQFF
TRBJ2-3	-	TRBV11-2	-	TGTGCCAGCAGCTTAGCCCTGGATACGCAGTATTTT	CASSLALDTQYF
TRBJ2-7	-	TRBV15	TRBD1	TGTGCCACCAGCAGCCGTGGACAGGGAGCCTACGAGCAGTACTTC	CATSSRGQGAYEQYF
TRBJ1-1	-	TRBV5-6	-	TGTGCCAGCAGCTCGTATGAGGCTGAAGCTTTCTTT	CASSSYEAEAFF
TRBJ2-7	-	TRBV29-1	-	TGCAGCGTTGAAACGACAGGCCGACTCGAGCAGTACTTC	CSVETTGRLEQYF
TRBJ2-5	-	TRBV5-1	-	TGCGCCAGCGGGCCCGCGGGAGAGACCCAGTACTTC	CASGPAGETQYF
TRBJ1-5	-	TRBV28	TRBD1	TGTGCCAGCAAACTCCCGGGACAGGACAATCAGCCCCAGCATTTT	CASKLPGQDNQPQHF
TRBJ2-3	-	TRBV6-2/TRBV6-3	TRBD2	TGTGCCAGCAGTTACCCCCCACTGCGGGAGGTCAATTTTATTGGGGATACGCAGTATTTT	CASSYPPLREVNFIGDTQYF
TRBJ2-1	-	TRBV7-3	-	TGTGCCAGCAGCTTAACTGGGAGCTCCTACAATGAGCAGTTCTTC	CASSLTGSSYNEQFF
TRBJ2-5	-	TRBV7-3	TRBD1	TGTGCCAGCAGCCGCGGACAGGAAGAGACCCAGTACTTC	CASSRGQEETQYF
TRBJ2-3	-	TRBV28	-	TGTGCCACGTCAAGCGTCACAGATACGCAGTATTTT	CATSSVTDTQYF
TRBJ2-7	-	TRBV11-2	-	TGTGCCAGCAGCTCCTACCCGGGGATTTCCTACGAGCAGTACTTC	CASSSYPGISYEQYF
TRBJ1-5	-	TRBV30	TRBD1	TGTGCCTGGACAGGGGGGCCCAATCAGCCCCAGCATTTT	CAWTGGPNQPQHF
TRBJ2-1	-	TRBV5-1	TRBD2	TGCGCCAGCAGCAGGACTAGCGGGGGTGAGCAGTTCTTC	CASSRTSGGEQFF
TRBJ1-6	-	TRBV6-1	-	TGTGCCAGCAGTGAAGGGAGACAGGCTGGGGATAATTCACCCCTCCACTTT	CASSEGRQAGDNSPLHF
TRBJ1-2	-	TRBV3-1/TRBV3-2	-	TGTGCCAGCAGCCAAGACGACAGAGCTTATGGCTACACCTTC	CASSQDDRAYGYTF
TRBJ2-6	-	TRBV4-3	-	TGCGCCAGCGGGGGGGGGCCCAGCTCTGGGGCCAACGTCCTGACTTTC	CASGGGPSSGANVLTF
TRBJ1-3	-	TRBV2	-	TGTGCCAGCAGTGCCCCTGGGCAGGGCAAAGGAAACACCATATATTTT	CASSAPGQGKGNTIYF
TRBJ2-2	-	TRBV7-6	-	TGTGCCAGCAGCTTAGTACTAGGAGGGGCCGGGGAGCTGTTTTTT	CASSLVLGGAGELFF
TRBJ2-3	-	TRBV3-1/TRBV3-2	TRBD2	TGTGCCAGCAGCCAAGCTAGCGGGAGCGGCACAGATACGCAGTATTTT	CASSQASGSGTDTQYF
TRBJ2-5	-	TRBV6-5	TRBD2	TGTGCCAGCAGTTCCTCTAGCGGGAGCGTGGAGACCCAGTACTTC	CASSSSSGSVETQYF
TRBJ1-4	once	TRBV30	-	TGTGCCTGGAGTACAGGACATAATGAAAAACTGTTTTTT	CAWSTGHNEKLFF
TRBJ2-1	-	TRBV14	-	TGTGCCAGCAGCCAAGATGTGGCGGGGGAGCAGTTCTTC	CASSQDVAGEQFF